The clone carrying this T cell receptor beta chain was found a few times. Its antigen is unknown. This CDR3 comprises 12 residues. CDR1 and CDR2 (germline): WNHNN, SYGVQD (reference sequence). Trimming took off 7 bases at V and 5 bases at J, with 11 bases between the two ends. The data stem from a study of early T cells in non-severe SARS-CoV-2 infection. Study-level information: Chains stayed unpaired after sequencing of bulk RNA from unsorted whole blood. Study-level results: Anti-spike CD8 responses were favored in VDJdb matching, and private and CD4 specificities were missed.

Unique molecular identifiers were added to individual cDNA molecules. In TCRdb, the 5' RACE reads were re-called with MiXCR into one record per CDR3 protein. The repertoire holds approximately 120,000 distinct CDR3 sequences, with more than 13% as singletons. The clonotype comes from an adult who was a healthcare worker with PCR-confirmed SARS-CoV-2 infection or an uninfected control (not recorded which). The J gene is TRBJ1-1, the V gene TRBV10-1; a possible D gene is TRBD1 (5 bases). The material sequenced was whole blood. The CDR3 reads CASTDGGTEAFF. The CDR3 nucleotides are TGCGCCAGCACCGACGGGGGGACTGAAGCTTTCTTT.